This T cell receptor (beta chain) was captured by sequencing in a study of cytomegalovirus exposure and HLA in healthy donors. At collection, donors were nominally healthy, but unrecorded immune exposures were probable. With 4 bases removed from V and 10 bases from J, the gap between germline ends came to 19 bases. Germline V gene sequence: CDR1 MNHNS, CDR2 SASEGT. The CDR3 is 14 amino acids. PCR was performed using 60 Vbeta and 13 Jbeta primers. Measured with immunoSEQ multiplex PCR; TCRdb has only the in-frame clones, and not every one. This sample carries roughly 200,000 clones, roughly 80% of them seen once, and the ten largest clones take about 3%.

The specimen was PBMCs. The chain couples TRBV6-1 to TRBJ1-1, with D possibly being TRBD1 (5 bases). The receptor's source is a female donor in good health and CMV-seronegative. This CDR3 reads CASSGTGDGSPAFF. CDR3 coding DNA: TGTGCCAGCAGTGGGACGGGGGATGGATCGCCAGCTTTCTTT.